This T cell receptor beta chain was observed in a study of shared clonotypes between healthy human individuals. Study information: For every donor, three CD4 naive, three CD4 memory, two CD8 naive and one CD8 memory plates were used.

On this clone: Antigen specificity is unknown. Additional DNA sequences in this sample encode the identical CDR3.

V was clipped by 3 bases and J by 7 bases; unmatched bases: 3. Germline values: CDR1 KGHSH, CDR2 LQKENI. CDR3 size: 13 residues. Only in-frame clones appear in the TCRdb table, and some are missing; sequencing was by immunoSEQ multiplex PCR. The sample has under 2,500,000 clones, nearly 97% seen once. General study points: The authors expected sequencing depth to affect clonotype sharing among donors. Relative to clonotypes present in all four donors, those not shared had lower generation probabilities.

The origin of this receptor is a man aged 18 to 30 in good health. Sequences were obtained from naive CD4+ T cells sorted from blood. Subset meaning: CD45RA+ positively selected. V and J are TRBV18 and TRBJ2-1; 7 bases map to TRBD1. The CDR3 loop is CASSPGTVNEQFF. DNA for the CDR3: TGTGCCAGCTCACCCGGGACAGTAAATGAGCAGTTCTTC.